The entry that follows covers one T cell receptor (beta chain) sequence. The antigen is undetermined. V gave up 5 bases and J gave up 5 bases, with 19 bases separating them. This CDR3 has 15 residues. Per the germline V gene, CDR1 is SGHVS and CDR2 is FNYEAQ. This PCR relied on a set of 60 Vbeta primers and 13 Jbeta primers. The data were produced by immunoSEQ multiplex PCR, yet TCRdb's version contains in-frame clones alone and is incomplete. This table has under 200,000 clones, roughly 85% appearing once. The source of the sample is a study of cytomegalovirus exposure and HLA in healthy donors. Overall study results and limits: The listing of 150 or so TCR beta chains classed them as cytomegalovirus-associated. Presence/absence analyses treated sequencing depth as roughly uniform across donors. Owing to their indistinguishability, certain V segments, notably TRBV6-2 and TRBV6-3, were excluded.

This TCR was recovered from a woman aged 30 to 39 in good health and CMV-seropositive. Sequences were obtained from PBMCs. The genes are TRBV7-6 and TRBJ2-7, with a tentative D call TRBD2 (6 bases). The CDR3 DNA sequence: TGTGCCAGCAGCCACCGCGGGACTGAGGGGCACGAGCAGTACTTC. Translated, it gives CASSHRGTEGHEQYF.